This T cell receptor (beta chain) was identified in a study of post-analysis software for immune sequencing data. Across the whole study: Progressive-relapsing, secondary progressive and relapsing-remitting multiple sclerosis were among the disease courses included. Study-wide results and limits: Four or five TRBV segments occurring more often in patients than controls included TRBV5-6, TRBV5-1 and TRBV20-1. Comparison with controls showed significantly lower normalized Chao1 diversity in multiple sclerosis patients. By F measure, samples from a shared preparation batch strongly co-clustered.

In regard to this clonotype: The antigen is unknown.

Tagging with unique molecular identifiers was a feature of the TCR beta cDNA libraries. The yield from roughly 1 to 10 million T cells was roughly 500,000 cDNA molecules in total. TCRdb called the PCR reads again in MiXCR, with one record for every CDR3 protein. This table has about 460,000 distinct CDR3 sequences, roughly 45% appearing once. Germline CDR1 and CDR2: SGHTA and FQGNSA. The CDR3 is 16 residues long. V lost 0 bases to trimming and J lost 15 bases, with 24 bases between them. The J gene is TRBJ2-1, the V gene TRBV7-2, with D hard to call. Material: blood. The TCR was taken from a girl aged 10 to 17 with multiple sclerosis. The DNA of the CDR3 is TGTGCCAGCAGCTTAGCGTTCCCTTCCCCTACGTGGTCGGGGTTCTTC. It yields the protein CASSLAFPSPTWSGFF.